The sequence of this T cell receptor (beta chain) was determined in a study of blood T cell repertoires in COVID-19 (dated by TCRdb to 2018 to 2021). General notes on the study: Samples covering the acute and convalescent phases of COVID-19 were provided by collaborators in the United States, Italy and Spain. The repertoires were made available in a free public database intended to serve as a resource for research on the immune response to SARS-CoV-2. Nearly every sample came with metadata listing a de-identified subject ID, COVID-19 status, age in years and sex. The prospective study material was composed of cDNA or gDNA derived from T cells, B-cell-depleted T cells, or PBMCs. Samples came from the ongoing ImmuneRACE study (first 160 participants) plus 1,254 subjects from 6 global collaborators. Where available, HLA class I and class II types were taken from metadata supplied by the sample provider and were not determined by assay-based typing. Deeply sampled blood TCRbeta repertoires from subjects exposed to, actively infected with, or recovered from COVID-19 were included in the dataset. The research as a whole found: The quantity of clinical and demographic metadata differed by source and by participant and was supplied without curation.

Whole blood was collected in K2EDTA tubes by collaborating institutions according to the institutions' own protocols. For TCRbeta analysis, collaborators shipped samples in one of three forms: frozen whole blood, isolated PBMCs, or DNA extracted from either of those sample types. The immunoSEQ Assay, a bias-controlled multiplex PCR, was used to amplify TCRbeta CDR3 regions from genomic DNA. As for how the authors treated the data: The number of nucleated cells in each sample was estimated by amplification of reference gene primers within the assay. Sequence reads were collapsed and filtered to measure the absolute abundance of every unique TCRbeta CDR3 rearrangement. For each sample, productive Simpson clonality was calculated as the square root of Simpson's diversity index over productive rearrangements. TCRdb's version of the immuneACCESS table is confined to in-frame rearrangements and falls short of the full clone set. An unresolved V gene accounts for under half of the shortfall where checked; the remainder is of unknown origin. That table supplies the V and J calls and clone size; D and trimming were determined from the DNA. Counted in this sample were tens of thousands of clones; roughly 88% of them appeared once. The ten largest clonotypes hold roughly 13% of the sample.

The sample holds one count of this clone. Its cognate antigen has yet to be identified. No much larger clone exists at a distance of one base, and base qualities are not known. Material for sequencing was peripheral blood. This TCR derives from a human donor with active COVID-19. The donor label of this sample is uncertain.

The CDR3 has the sequence CASSGLDRSRYGYTF. The nucleotide sequence reads TGTGCCAGCAGCGGATTGGACAGATCCCGCTATGGCTACACCTTC. The V and J genes are TRBV9 and TRBJ1-2; TRBD1 could be the D gene, as 6 bases match. V sheds 3 bases and J sheds 4 bases, leaving 16 bases between their ends. CDR1 is given as SGDLS and CDR2 as YYNGEE, both from the germline V gene. Measured from the cysteine to the phenylalanine, the CDR3 is 15 residues long. Kept here is only the CDR3 DNA, which spans 45 bases and is read in frame from base 1.